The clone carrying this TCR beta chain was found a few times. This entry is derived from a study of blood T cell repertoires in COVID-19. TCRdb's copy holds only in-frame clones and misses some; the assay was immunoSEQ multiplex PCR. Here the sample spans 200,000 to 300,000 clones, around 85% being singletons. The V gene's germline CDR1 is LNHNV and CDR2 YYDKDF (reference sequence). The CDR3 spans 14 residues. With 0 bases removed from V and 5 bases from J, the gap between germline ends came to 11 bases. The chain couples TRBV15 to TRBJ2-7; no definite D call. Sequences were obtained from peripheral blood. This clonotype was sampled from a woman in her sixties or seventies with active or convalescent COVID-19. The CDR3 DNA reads TGTGCCACCAGCAGAGATCGCTACAGCAACGAGCAGTACTTC. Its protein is CATSRDRYSNEQYF.